A selection of T cell receptor beta chains follows, all from one sample in a study of T cell repertoires in ileal Crohn's disease. Generated by immunoSEQ multiplex PCR, the TCRdb table keeps only in-frame clones and is missing some. Here the sample spans 3,700 or so clones, over 75% being singletons. The sample consisted of ileal tissue. The origin of the receptors is an adult with Crohn's disease. Each CDR3 is given with its conserved first and last residue. Rows give clone size only sometimes, using once, few, many, or a class for an expanded clone.

size	V	J	CDR3
-	TRBV21-1	TRBJ1-1	CASSKDKGKVFTEAFF
-	TRBV29-1	TRBJ2-3	CSVDEGSTVLDTQYF
-	TRBV11-2	TRBJ2-1	CASSFGERGEQFF
-	TRBV18	TRBJ2-5	CASSPLSPSGRPAGQETQYF
-	TRBV6-5	TRBJ1-1	CASSYSPGYMNTEAFF
-	TRBV7-6	TRBJ2-7	CASSLRRQRGDEQYF
-	TRBV6-5	TRBJ2-5	CASSPGRETQYF
-	TRBV19	TRBJ1-2	CASIALDSGPKNYGYTF
-	TRBV9	TRBJ2-1	CASSIRTGVPYNEQFF
few	TRBV4-3	TRBJ1-4	CASSQEVQGYPTLREKLFF
-	TRBV18	TRBJ1-4	CASSPARGDEKLFF
-	TRBV19	TRBJ1-2	CASSIGGSNYGYTF
-	TRBV9	TRBJ2-1	CASSVVQGGGEQFF
few	TRBV6-1	TRBJ1-1	CASRDTNTEAFF
few	TRBV21-1	TRBJ1-3	CASSGGSGNTIYF
once	TRBV6-6	TRBJ2-3	CASSYSGRVAQYF
few	TRBV7-2	TRBJ2-7	CASSPGQGYYEQYF
-	TRBV5-1	TRBJ1-1	CASSQGLNTEAFF
-	TRBV14	TRBJ2-1	CASGAQTGGRFF
-	TRBV19	TRBJ2-7	CASSRGGSSYEQYF
-	TRBV6-1	TRBJ1-2	CASSLWGTGGSGYTF
-	TRBV19	TRBJ2-1	CASSMLGIVSSGGYNEQFF
-	TRBV11-2	TRBJ1-4	CASSLVGGLTNEKLFF
once	TRBV2	TRBJ1-1	CASSEYSEAFF
-	TRBV5-1	TRBJ1-5	CASSLAGLGSNQPQHF